This T cell receptor (beta chain) was sequenced for a study of technical replicates of blood from a few donors. Measured with immunoSEQ multiplex PCR; TCRdb has only the in-frame clones, and not every one. The data contain 65,000 to 95,000 clones, nearly 98% of them singletons. The sequencing sample was made of T cells isolated from PBMCs. This receptor was obtained from a human donor in good health.

This chain's CDR3 is CASILNPGLLINTEAFF. CDR3 DNA sequence: TGTGCCAGCATACTTAACCCGGGACTCTTGATTAACACTGAAGCTTTCTTT. The chain employs TRBV7-2 and TRBJ1-1; possibly TRBD1 for D (5 bases). Per the germline V gene, CDR1 is SGHTA and CDR2 is FQGNSA. V lost 7 bases to trimming and J lost 2 bases, with 23 bases between them. This CDR3 is 17 amino acids long.